These T cell receptor beta chains were read from a single sample in a study of early T cells in non-severe SARS-CoV-2 infection. TCRdb reanalysed the 5' RACE reads using MiXCR and keeps one entry per CDR3 protein. The table includes 30,000 to 45,000 distinct CDR3 sequences, around 6.1% detected once. Sequencing was performed on whole blood. The receptors were sampled from an adult who was a healthcare worker with PCR-confirmed SARS-CoV-2 infection or an uninfected control (not recorded which). CDR3s include the opening cysteine and the closing phenylalanine or tryptophan. Fields, in order: CDR3 protein, V gene.

CASGVQGSDSPLHF TRBV12-5
CASSSPQGSYEQYF TRBV5-1
CASSSSGRAFTDTQYF TRBV9
CASSDAGGNIQYF TRBV2
CASSLWDKGETQYF TRBV7-9
CASSSRGGGGIYNEQFF TRBV27
CASSYSGAQYF TRBV6-6
CASSLSQGIEAFF TRBV12-3/TRBV12-4
CASRGNRDRSSYEQYF TRBV2
CASSFGGSGYNEQFF TRBV7-9
CASSLYQGASGNEQFF TRBV7-6
CASRDSYNEQFF TRBV3-1
CASSLGGSSERTDTQYF TRBV12-3/TRBV12-4
CASSHATGEQFF TRBV3-1
CASSPVQENTGELFF TRBV18
CASSFQVGSSYEQYF TRBV5-1
CASSSGGQADTQYF TRBV28
CASSYRRQREKDEQYF TRBV6-6
CASSSGPSYEQYF TRBV7-8
CAWRDPPGYGNTIYF TRBV30
CASSSQGARTGELFF TRBV19
CASSLGAGSMNTEAFF TRBV5-1
CATSDTILAGLYNEQFF TRBV24-1
CASSPPGALNTEAFF TRBV11-2
CASSHPLEAGRAGELFF TRBV28
CASLKGSTGENTEAFF TRBV10-1
CASSLDRLLWGDTQYF TRBV5-1
CASTLDGSSYNEQFF TRBV19
CASSPGTAWETQYF TRBV4-3
CASSEAGSSYEQYF TRBV2
CASSHLGLTDTQYF TRBV12-3/TRBV12-4
CASSLITDSGELFF TRBV5-1
CASSLLRETQYF TRBV7-2
CASSLGTSGTYYEQYF TRBV5-1
CASSFTGYEQYF TRBV28
CASHQGRSYNEQFF TRBV27
CASTSQSLAGGPGGEQFF TRBV28
CATSDFGAAGESYNEQFF TRBV24-1
CASSESLGRTDTQYF TRBV10-2
CATGQSSNQPQHF TRBV6-1
CASASSGSTDTQYF TRBV3-1
CASSAPGTSTDTQYF TRBV7-6
CSVGDTRSTEAFF TRBV29-1
CASSSGRGLFLEQFF TRBV7-2
CSVKGRREEKLFF TRBV20-1
CASSPQYRVGYTF TRBV14
CAWSVLKGTHSPLHF TRBV30
CASSYAGRAGELFF TRBV6-5
CASSGGVGATQYF TRBV6-4
CASSYGTPASGNQPQHF TRBV6-6
CAWSDRGDTEAFF TRBV30
CASSPRVSGGLGEQYF TRBV18
CASSLQNTLNPYEQYF TRBV7-8
CASSLELAEYNEQFF TRBV7-2
CASSPSGQGPSPLHF TRBV7-9
CASSATSGGNEQFF TRBV3-1
CAIRPGQGDYNEQFF TRBV10-3